The 2 T cell receptor beta chains below come from one sample, sequenced in a study of blood T cells in healthy people across ages. Through a sample-barcoded 5' primer and a J-beta primer mix, a second PCR was run for roughly 6 to 12 cycles. TCRdb reprocessed the 5' RACE reads via MiXCR and lists one record per CDR3 protein. Altogether 500,000 to 700,000 distinct CDR3 sequences are present, 25% to 35% being singletons, with the ten largest covering about a sixth. Sequencing used blood. Receptors originate from an elderly woman in good health.

Ten or more counts support this clonotype. The chain recombines TRBV7-2 with TRBJ2-3; no clear D gene. CDR3 size: 15 residues. The germline V gene has CDR1 SGHTA and CDR2 FQGNSA. Trimming shortened V by 2 bases and J by 0 bases, and 9 bases separated the two germline ends. CDR3 in amino acids: CASSLRAQSTDTQYF. CDR3 nucleotides: TGTGCCAGCAGCTTAAGGGCTCAAAGCACAGATACGCAGTATTTT.

The count of this clonotype is one. V gene TRBV6-5 combines with J gene TRBJ2-3; 9 bases align to TRBD1. This CDR3 is built from 14 residues. J gave up 5 bases and V 5 bases, and 5 bases lay outside the gene matches. Per germline, CDR1 MNHEY and CDR2 SVGAGI. In nucleotides, the CDR3 is TGTGCCAGCAGTAAAACAGGGGGCGAAGATACGCAGTATTTT. Its protein is CASSKTGGEDTQYF.